There are a few counts of the clone carrying this T cell receptor (beta chain). Its antigen remains unidentified. The data were produced by immunoSEQ multiplex PCR, yet TCRdb's version contains in-frame clones alone and is incomplete. The table records roughly 47,000 clones, around three quarters of them present only once. The data originate from a study of PD-1 blockade in classical Hodgkin lymphoma. Study observations and caveats: Baseline TCR diversity was reportedly lower in newly diagnosed patients than healthy donors. By cycle point C4D1, TCR diversity had risen significantly in CD4+ cells (but not CD8+ cells).

Exposure to brentuximab vedotin varied, and each patient had relapsed following autologous stem cell transplantation. Germline-derived CDR1 and CDR2 are SGHRS and YFSETQ. CDR3 length: 17 residues. Losses at the gene ends were 1 base for V and 0 bases for J; bases not matched to a gene: 8. The chain joins TRBV5-1 to TRBJ2-7; 9 bases line up with TRBD2. The TCR sequence derives from a human donor with classical Hodgkin lymphoma. The sample consisted of peripheral blood mononuclear cells (PBMCs), taken before the second cycle of nivolumab. The CDR3 region has the DNA TGCGCCAGCAGCTTGCTTAGCGGGAGCGCAAGCTCCTACGAGCAGTACTTC. This codes for CASSLLSGSASSYEQYF.